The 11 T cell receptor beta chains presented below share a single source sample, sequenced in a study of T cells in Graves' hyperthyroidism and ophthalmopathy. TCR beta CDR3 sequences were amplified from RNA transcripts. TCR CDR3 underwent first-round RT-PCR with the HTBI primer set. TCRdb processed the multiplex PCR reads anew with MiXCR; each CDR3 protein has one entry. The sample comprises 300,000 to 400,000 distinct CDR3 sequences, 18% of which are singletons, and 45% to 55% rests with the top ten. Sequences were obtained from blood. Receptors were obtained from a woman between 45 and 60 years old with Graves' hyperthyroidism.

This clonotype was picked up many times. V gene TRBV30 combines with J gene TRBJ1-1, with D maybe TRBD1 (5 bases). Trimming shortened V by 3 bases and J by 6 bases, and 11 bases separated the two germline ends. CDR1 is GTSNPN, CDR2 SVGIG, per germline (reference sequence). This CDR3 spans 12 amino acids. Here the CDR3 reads CAWSPRGPEAFF. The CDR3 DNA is TGTGCCTGGAGCCCAAGGGGACCTGAAGCTTTCTTT. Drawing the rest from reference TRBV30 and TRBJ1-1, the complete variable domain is SQTIHQWPATLVQPVGSPLSLECTVEGTSNPNLYWYRQAAGRGLQLLFYSVGIGQISSEVPQNLSASRPQDRQFILSSKKLLLSDSGFYLCAWSPRGPEAFFGQGTRLTVV.

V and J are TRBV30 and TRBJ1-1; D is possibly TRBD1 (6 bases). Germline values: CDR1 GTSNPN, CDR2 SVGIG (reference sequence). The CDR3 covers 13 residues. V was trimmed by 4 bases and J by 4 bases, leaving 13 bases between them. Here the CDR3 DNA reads TGTGCCTGGAACAGGGTCGATGGCACTGAAGCTTTCTTT. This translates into CAWNRVDGTEAFF.

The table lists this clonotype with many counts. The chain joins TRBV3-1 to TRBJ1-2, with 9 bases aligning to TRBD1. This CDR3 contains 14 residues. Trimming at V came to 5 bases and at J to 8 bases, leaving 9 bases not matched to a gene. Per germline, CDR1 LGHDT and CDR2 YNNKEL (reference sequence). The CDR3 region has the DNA TGTGCCAGCAGCGCACGGACAGGGGCTGGGGGCTACACCTTC. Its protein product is CASSARTGAGGYTF.

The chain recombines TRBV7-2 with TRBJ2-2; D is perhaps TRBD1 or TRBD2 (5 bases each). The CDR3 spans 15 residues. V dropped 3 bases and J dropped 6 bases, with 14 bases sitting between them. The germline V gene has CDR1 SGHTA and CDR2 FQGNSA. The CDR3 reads CASSFYGTEAGELFF. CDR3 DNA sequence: TGTGCCAGCAGCTTCTACGGGACGGAAGCCGGGGAGCTGTTTTTT.

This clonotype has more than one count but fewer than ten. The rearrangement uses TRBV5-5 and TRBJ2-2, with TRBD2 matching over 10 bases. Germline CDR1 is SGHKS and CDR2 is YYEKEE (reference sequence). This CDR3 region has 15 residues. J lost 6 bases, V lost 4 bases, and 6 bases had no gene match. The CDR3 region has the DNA TGTGCCAGCAGCAATAGCGGGGGGCAGGCCGGGGAGCTGTTTTTT. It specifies CASSNSGGQAGELFF.

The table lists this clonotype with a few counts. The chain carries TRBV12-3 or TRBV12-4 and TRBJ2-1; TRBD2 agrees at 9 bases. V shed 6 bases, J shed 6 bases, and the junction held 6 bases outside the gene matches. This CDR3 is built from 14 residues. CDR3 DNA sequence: TGTGCCAGCAGAATCTTGGGACTAGCCAATGAGCAGTTCTTC. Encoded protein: CASRILGLANEQFF.

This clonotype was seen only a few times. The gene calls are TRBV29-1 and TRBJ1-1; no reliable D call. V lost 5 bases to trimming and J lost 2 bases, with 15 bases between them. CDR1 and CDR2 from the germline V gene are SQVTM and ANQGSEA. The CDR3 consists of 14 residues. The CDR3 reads CSVFPTDTNTEAFF. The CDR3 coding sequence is TGCAGCGTTTTTCCGACCGATACCAACACTGAAGCTTTCTTT.

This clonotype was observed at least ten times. CDR3 sequence reads: CASREPGFGYGYTF. Written as DNA, the CDR3 is TGTGCCAGCAGGGAACCGGGCTTTGGGTATGGCTACACCTTC. The genes are TRBV28 and TRBJ1-2; D is unclear. V gave up 6 bases and J gave up 5 bases, with 16 bases separating them. Germline V gene lookup returns CDR1 MDHEN and CDR2 SYDVKM. The CDR3 is 14 residues long.

As DNA, the CDR3 is TGCGCCAGCAGCTTAAGCCAGACCTACGAGCAGTACTTC. This codes for CASSLSQTYEQYF. V gene TRBV5-1 combines with J gene TRBJ2-7; D remains ambiguous. This CDR3 is 13 amino acids long. CDR1 SGHRS and CDR2 YFSETQ come from the germline V gene. V gave up 2 bases and J gave up 2 bases, with 8 bases separating them.

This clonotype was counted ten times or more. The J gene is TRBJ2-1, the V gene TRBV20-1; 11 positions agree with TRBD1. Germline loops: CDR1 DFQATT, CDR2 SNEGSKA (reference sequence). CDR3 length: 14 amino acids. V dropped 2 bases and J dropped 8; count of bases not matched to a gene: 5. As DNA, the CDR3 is TGCAGTGCTAGACCCGTGGGACAGGGGGATGAGCAGTTCTTC. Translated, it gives CSARPVGQGDEQFF.

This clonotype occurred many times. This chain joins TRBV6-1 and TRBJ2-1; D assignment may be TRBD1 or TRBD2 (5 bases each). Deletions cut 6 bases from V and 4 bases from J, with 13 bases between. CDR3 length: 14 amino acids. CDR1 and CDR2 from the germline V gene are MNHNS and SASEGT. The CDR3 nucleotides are TGTGCCAGCAGATTTGGGGACCCTTACAATGAGCAGTTCTTC. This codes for CASRFGDPYNEQFF.